This entry is about one T cell receptor beta chain. Antigen specificity is unknown. Healthy and HIV-negative, the adult donors had no recent acute infections or vaccinations. Donors, without exception, were Caucasian adults residing in Nashville, Tennessee. This sample was included in a study of shared clonotypes between healthy human individuals. Study-wide results and caveats: In general, naive subsets displayed greater estimated richness than memory subsets did.

Trimming stripped 0 bases from V and 1 base from J, with 8 bases between. The CDR3 spans 15 residues. The germline V gene has CDR1 SGDLS and CDR2 YYNGEE. Some 30,000 T cell genomes (about 0.2 ug DNA) went into each sorted-subset replicate. TCRdb's copy holds only in-frame clones and misses some; the assay was immunoSEQ multiplex PCR. This sample has 2 million to 3 million clones; 80% to 95% occur once, and the top ten carry 0.36%. The genes are TRBV9 and TRBJ2-4; D ambiguous. This TCR derives from a man aged 18 to 30 in good health. Some clones in this sample may be carry-over from other donors' samples. The sample was naive CD4+ T cells from PBMCs. Subset in this sample: CD45RA+ positively selected. CDR3 DNA sequence: TGTGCCAGCAGCGTAGAGGGTTGGGCCAAAAACATTCAGTACTTC. It encodes CASSVEGWAKNIQYF.